The entry below describes one T cell receptor (beta chain). The antigen is undetermined. The germline V gene encodes CDR1 SGHTA and CDR2 FQGTGA. V gave up 2 bases and J gave up 10 bases, with 18 bases separating them. The CDR3 runs 15 residues. This sample is drawn from a study of CD4+ T cells in melanoma. Libraries were prepared by immunoSEQ multiplex PCR; TCRdb keeps only in-frame clonotypes and omits some of them. The sample holds over 100,000 clones; roughly 90% are singletons and the top ten take less than 4%. General observations from the study: Reportedly, melanoma neoantigen-specific CD4+ T cells showed varied differentiation states.

The receptor was isolated from a human donor with melanoma. What was sequenced was peripheral blood. The chain joins TRBV7-3 to TRBJ2-1; D perhaps matches TRBD1 (6 bases). The CDR3 nucleotides are TGTGCCAGCAGCTTACAGCCGTCAGGGGCAGGGGAGCAGTTCTTC. Amino acid sequence: CASSLQPSGAGEQFF.